Sequencing of this T cell receptor beta chain was carried out in a study of a mutant IDH1 vaccine in newly diagnosed glioma. Whole-study context: The therapy given earlier, which was standard therapy, consisted of radiotherapy, temozolomide, or both, and most of the patients received both. Study results and limitations: Researchers report vaccine-induced immune responses in over 90% of patients.

On this clone: What it binds is unknown.

Time point defined: week 47, end of study. Every single dose of the vaccine, 300 ug of mutant IDH1 20-mer peptide, came with topical imiquimod. Vaccinations, eight in total, occurred in weeks 1, 3, 5, 7, 11, 15, 19, 23. The method was immunoSEQ multiplex PCR; TCRdb's version includes in-frame clones alone and lacks a portion of them. Among fewer than 85,000 clones, about 81% were seen once, and the ten largest hold approximately 5%. Germline-derived CDR1 and CDR2 are LNHDA and SQIVND (reference sequence). The CDR3 sequence is 15 residues long. The V gene lost 3 bases and the J gene lost 2 bases, with 11 bases spanning the gap.

The J gene is TRBJ1-5, the V gene TRBV19; no clear D gene. The receptor was isolated from a man aged 35 to 55 with glioma. Sequenced material: PBMCs, taken from a glioma patient whose treatment included an IDH1 peptide vaccine. This CDR3 is CASSMQPVGNQPQHF. The CDR3 DNA reads TGTGCCAGTAGTATGCAGCCAGTGGGCAATCAGCCCCAGCATTTT.